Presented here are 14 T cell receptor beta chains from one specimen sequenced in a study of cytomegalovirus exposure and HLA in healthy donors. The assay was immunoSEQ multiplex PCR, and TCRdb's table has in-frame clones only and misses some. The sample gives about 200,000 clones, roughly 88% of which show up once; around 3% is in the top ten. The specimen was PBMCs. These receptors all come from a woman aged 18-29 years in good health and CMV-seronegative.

The CDR3 DNA reads as TGTGCCAGCAGCTTCTCAATTCAGGCTTACACTGAAGCTTTCTTT. Translation gives CASSFSIQAYTEAFF. J is TRBJ1-1 and V is TRBV5-6; no firm D call. The CDR3 has 15 residues. Trimming removed 2 bases from V and 3 bases from J, with 14 bases in between. The germline V gene has CDR1 SGHDT and CDR2 YYEEEE.

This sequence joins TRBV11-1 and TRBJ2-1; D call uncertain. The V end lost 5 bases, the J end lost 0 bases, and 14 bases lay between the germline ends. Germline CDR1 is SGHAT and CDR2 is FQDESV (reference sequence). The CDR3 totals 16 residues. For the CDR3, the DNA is TGTGCCAGCAGCCACGCCTTAAGGAGCTCCTACAATGAGCAGTTCTTC. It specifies CASSHALRSSYNEQFF.

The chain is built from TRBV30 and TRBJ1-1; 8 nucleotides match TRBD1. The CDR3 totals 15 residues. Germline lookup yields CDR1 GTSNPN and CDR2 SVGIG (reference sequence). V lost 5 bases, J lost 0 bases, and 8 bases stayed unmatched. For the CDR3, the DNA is TGTGCCTGGGGACCGACAGGGGATTTGAACACTGAAGCTTTCTTT. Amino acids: CAWGPTGDLNTEAFF.

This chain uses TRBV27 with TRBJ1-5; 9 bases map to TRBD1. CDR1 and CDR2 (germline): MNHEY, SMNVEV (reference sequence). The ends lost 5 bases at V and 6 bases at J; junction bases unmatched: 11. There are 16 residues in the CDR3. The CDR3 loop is CASSMVGTGFAQPQHF. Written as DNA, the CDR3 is TGTGCCAGCAGTATGGTCGGGACAGGGTTTGCTCAGCCCCAGCATTTT.

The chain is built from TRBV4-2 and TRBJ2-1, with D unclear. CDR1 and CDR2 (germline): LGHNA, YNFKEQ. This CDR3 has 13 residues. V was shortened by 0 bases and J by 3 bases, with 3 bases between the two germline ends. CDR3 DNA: TGTGCCAGCAGCCAAGATATCTACAATGAGCAGTTCTTC. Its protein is CASSQDIYNEQFF.

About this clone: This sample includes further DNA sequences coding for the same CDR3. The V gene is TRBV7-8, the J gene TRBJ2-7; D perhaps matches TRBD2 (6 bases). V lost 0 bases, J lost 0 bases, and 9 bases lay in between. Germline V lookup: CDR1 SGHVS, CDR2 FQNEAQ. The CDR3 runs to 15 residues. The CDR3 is CASSLASGSSYEQYF. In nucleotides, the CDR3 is TGTGCCAGCAGCTTAGCTAGCGGAAGCTCCTACGAGCAGTACTTC.

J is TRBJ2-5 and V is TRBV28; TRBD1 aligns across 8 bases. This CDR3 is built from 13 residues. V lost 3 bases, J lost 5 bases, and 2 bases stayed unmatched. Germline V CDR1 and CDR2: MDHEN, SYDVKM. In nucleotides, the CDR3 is TGTGCCAGCAGTTTGCACAGGGGGGAGACCCAGTACTTC. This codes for CASSLHRGETQYF.

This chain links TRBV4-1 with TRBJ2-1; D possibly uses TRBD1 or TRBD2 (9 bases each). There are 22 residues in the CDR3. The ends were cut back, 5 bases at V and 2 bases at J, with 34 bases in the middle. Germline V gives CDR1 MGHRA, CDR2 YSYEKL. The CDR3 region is CASSIRDRVLGLAGPTYNEQFF. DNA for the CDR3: TGCGCCAGCAGCATCCGGGACAGGGTTCTTGGGCTAGCGGGGCCGACCTACAATGAGCAGTTCTTC.

CDR3 in DNA: TGTGCCAGCAGTTCCTACTACACAGATACGCAGTATTTT. This sequence encodes CASSSYYTDTQYF. The chain is built from TRBV28 and TRBJ2-3, with D hard to call. With 4 bases removed from V and 2 bases from J, the gap between germline ends came to 7 bases. This CDR3 region has 13 residues. Germline V gives CDR1 MDHEN, CDR2 SYDVKM.

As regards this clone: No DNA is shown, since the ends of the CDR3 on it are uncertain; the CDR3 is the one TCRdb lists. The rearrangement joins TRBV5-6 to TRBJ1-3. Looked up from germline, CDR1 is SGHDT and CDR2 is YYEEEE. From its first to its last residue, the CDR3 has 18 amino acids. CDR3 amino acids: CASSFLRRRGAPGNTIYF.

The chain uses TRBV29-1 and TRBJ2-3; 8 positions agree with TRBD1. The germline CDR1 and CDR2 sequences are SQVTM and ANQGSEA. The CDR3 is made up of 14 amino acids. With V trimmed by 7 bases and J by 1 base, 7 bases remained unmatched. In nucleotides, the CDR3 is TGCAGCGGGGGACAGGAAGGTCGCACAGATACGCAGTATTTT. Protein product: CSGGQEGRTDTQYF.

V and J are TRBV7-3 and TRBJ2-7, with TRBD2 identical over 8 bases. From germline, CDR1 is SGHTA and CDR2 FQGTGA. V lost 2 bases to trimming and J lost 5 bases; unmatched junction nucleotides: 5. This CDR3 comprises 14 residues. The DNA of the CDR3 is TGTGCCAGCAGCTTACGGACTAGCTCGAACGAGCAGTACTTC. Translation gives CASSLRTSSNEQYF.

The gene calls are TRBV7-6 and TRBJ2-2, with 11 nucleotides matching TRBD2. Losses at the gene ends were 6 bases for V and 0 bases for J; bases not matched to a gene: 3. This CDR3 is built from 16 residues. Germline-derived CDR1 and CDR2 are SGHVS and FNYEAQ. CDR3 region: CASSRTSGSNTGELFF. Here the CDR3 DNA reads TGTGCCAGCAGTCGGACTAGCGGGTCGAACACCGGGGAGCTGTTTTTT.

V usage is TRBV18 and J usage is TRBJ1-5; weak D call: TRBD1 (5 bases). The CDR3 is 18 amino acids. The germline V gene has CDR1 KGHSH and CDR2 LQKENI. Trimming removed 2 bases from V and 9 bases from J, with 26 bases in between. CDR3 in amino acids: CASSPFPGQGGSPVPQHF. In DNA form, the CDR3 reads TGTGCCAGCTCACCATTCCCCGGCCAGGGTGGTTCCCCAGTGCCCCAGCATTTT.